The 28 T cell receptor beta chains given below trace back to one sample, sequenced in a study of T cell responses to AZD1222 COVID-19 vaccine. Profiled with immunoSEQ multiplex PCR; TCRdb holds only in-frame clones, not every one. The table records roughly 120,000 clones, about 90% of them present only once. Sequenced material: peripheral blood, taken on day 0 of AZD1222 vaccination. All receptors come from an adult in good health.

V and J are TRBV6-5 and TRBJ1-2; a weak D match, TRBD1 (5 bases). This CDR3 region has 15 residues. Trimming shortened V by 0 bases and J by 4 bases, and 12 bases separated the two germline ends. CDR1 is MNHEY and CDR2 is SVGAGI in the germline V gene. The CDR3 nucleotides are TGTGCCAGCAGTTACTCGGGCAGGGTGACCTATGGCTACACCTTC. This sequence encodes CASSYSGRVTYGYTF.

This clone showed up just a few times. The chain is built from TRBV3-1 (or the pseudogene TRBV3-2) and TRBJ1-2, with D uncertain. Trimming removed 0 bases at V and 6 bases at J, with 5 bases between. The CDR3 contains 12 residues. Germline-derived CDR1 and CDR2 are LGHDT and YNNKEL (reference sequence). CDR3 sequence (DNA): TGTGCCAGCAGCCAAGATAGGCATGGCTACACCTTC. Encoded protein: CASSQDRHGYTF.

V is TRBV10-1 and J is TRBJ1-1; D is ambiguous. Germline V gene lookup returns CDR1 WNHNN and CDR2 SYGVQD (reference sequence). The CDR3 covers 13 residues. The ends were cut back, 1 base at V and 6 bases at J, with 9 bases in the middle. The CDR3 reads CASSELPSAEAFF. CDR3 nucleotide sequence: TGCGCCAGCAGTGAGTTGCCGAGCGCTGAAGCTTTCTTT.

The V and J genes are TRBV30 and TRBJ1-3; 8 bases are a match to TRBD1. The V segment lost 1 base and the J segment 2 bases; nucleotides outside the gene matches: 4. The CDR3 runs to 15 residues. Germline-derived CDR1 and CDR2 are GTSNPN and SVGIG (reference sequence). The CDR3 spells CAWSELTGAGNTIYF. The CDR3 coding sequence is TGTGCCTGGAGTGAATTGACAGGGGCTGGAAACACCATATATTTT.

The chain couples TRBV3-1 (or the pseudogene TRBV3-2) to TRBJ1-5, with 7 positions matching TRBD1. This CDR3 has 14 residues. Per the germline V gene, CDR1 is LGHDT and CDR2 is YNNKEL (reference sequence). With 3 bases clipped from V and 3 bases from J, the junction kept 2 bases outside the gene matches. As DNA, the CDR3 is TGTGCCAGCAGCCAGGGACAGCACAATCAGCCCCAGCATTTT. It is translated as CASSQGQHNQPQHF.

V usage is TRBV7-9 and J usage is TRBJ2-3; 7 nucleotides line up with TRBD1. CDR3 size: 15 residues. Trimming removed 8 bases from V and 0 bases from J; junction bases left unmatched: 8. CDR1 is SEHNR, CDR2 FQNEAQ, per germline (reference sequence). This chain's CDR3 is CASDRGDRSTDTQYF. The CDR3 DNA reads TGTGCCAGCGACCGAGGGGACAGAAGCACAGATACGCAGTATTTT.

CDR3 bases: TGCGCCAGCAGGACAGGAGTCCAATATGCCCTCTCCTACACCTTC. It encodes CASRTGVQYALSYTF. This chain joins TRBV5-1 and TRBJ1-2, with TRBD1 as a possible D gene (6 bases). V dropped 5 bases and J dropped 10 bases, with 24 bases sitting between them. Looked up from germline, CDR1 is SGHRS and CDR2 is YFSETQ. This CDR3 contains 15 residues.

This chain connects TRBV3-1 (or the pseudogene TRBV3-2) to TRBJ1-1; no clear D. Germline CDR1 and CDR2: LGHDT and YNNKEL (reference sequence). Trimming removed 0 bases from V and 3 bases from J, with 20 bases in between. The CDR3 extends over 18 amino acids. The CDR3 sequence: CASSQDIGDWEADTEAFF. DNA for the CDR3: TGTGCCAGCAGCCAAGATATCGGGGATTGGGAAGCCGACACTGAAGCTTTCTTT.

The V gene is TRBV6-4, the J gene TRBJ1-5; D remains ambiguous. Germline V gene sequence: CDR1 MRHNA, CDR2 SNTAGT. The CDR3 runs 13 residues. Trimming stripped 4 bases from V and 0 bases from J, with 4 bases between. The CDR3 DNA sequence: TGTGCCAGCAGTGTGGATAGCAATCAGCCCCAGCATTTT. Translating gives CASSVDSNQPQHF.

V usage is TRBV2 and J usage is TRBJ2-2; 7 bases agree with TRBD1. J gave up 2 bases and V 6 bases, and 9 bases lay outside the gene matches. This CDR3 has 16 residues. CDR1 and CDR2 from the germline V gene are SNHLY and FYNNEI. The CDR3 DNA sequence: TGTGCCAGCAGCCGGGACAGACCCAGAAACACCGGGGAGCTGTTTTTT. Translation gives CASSRDRPRNTGELFF.

This chain links TRBV6-5 with TRBJ2-7; the D gene is possibly TRBD2 (5 bases). Between the trimmed V and J ends, which lost 5 bases and 3 bases, there was a span of 11 bases. Germline CDR1 MNHEY, CDR2 SVGAGI. There are 13 residues in the CDR3. CDR3: CASSQTGNYEQYF. CDR3 coding DNA: TGTGCCAGCAGTCAAACCGGGAACTACGAGCAGTACTTC.

The chain is built from TRBV29-1 and TRBJ1-1, with D possibly TRBD1 on 6 matching bases. V gave up 7 bases and J gave up 2 bases, with 17 bases separating them. This CDR3 is 14 amino acids long. Germline lookup yields CDR1 SQVTM and CDR2 ANQGSEA. The CDR3 bases are TGCAGCGCCGAGGGCGGACAGCGAAACACTGAAGCTTTCTTT. The encoded protein is CSAEGGQRNTEAFF.

The chain carries TRBV29-1 and TRBJ1-2; D gene unclear. The germline gives CDR1 SQVTM, CDR2 ANQGSEA. V dropped 3 bases and J dropped 8 bases, with 10 bases sitting between them. CDR3 length equals 11 residues. CDR3 nucleotides: TGCAGCGTTGACCAGGAAGGGGGCTACACCTTC. This encodes CSVDQEGGYTF.

In its sample, this clone was seen once. The chain has TRBV19 and TRBJ2-2; D is ambiguous. CDR3 length: 14 amino acids. Germline V gene lookup returns CDR1 LNHDA and CDR2 SQIVND (reference sequence). The germline V and J ends were trimmed by 5 bases and 2 bases, with 9 bases remaining between them. The DNA for the CDR3 is TGTGCCAGTAGTCCACGACCTAACACCGGGGAGCTGTTTTTT. Translated: CASSPRPNTGELFF.

This clone was seen a handful of times. The V call is TRBV27, the J call TRBJ1-1; no clear D. Trimming pared 6 bases from V and 6 bases from J, leaving 17 bases between. Germline CDR1 and CDR2: MNHEY and SMNVEV (reference sequence). This CDR3 is built from 14 residues. Here the CDR3 DNA reads TGTGCCAGCAGGCTGAACGAAGGGTGGCCTGAAGCTTTCTTT. It specifies CASRLNEGWPEAFF.

The chain links TRBV20-1 to TRBJ1-5; D not certain. The CDR3 is 14 residues long. Trimming pared 3 bases from V and 0 bases from J, leaving 9 bases between. CDR1 is DFQATT, CDR2 SNEGSKA, per germline (reference sequence). The CDR3 reads CSASQTNSNQPQHF. In nucleotides, the CDR3 is TGCAGTGCTAGTCAAACTAATAGCAATCAGCCCCAGCATTTT.

This chain links TRBV9 with TRBJ2-1; D unresolved. There are 13 residues in the CDR3. The V gene lost 0 bases and the J gene lost 6 bases, with 7 bases spanning the gap. Germline CDR1 reads SGDLS; CDR2 reads YYNGEE. In nucleotides, the CDR3 is TGTGCCAGCAGCGTAGATGGAAGCAATGAGCAGTTCTTC. Its protein is CASSVDGSNEQFF.

The chain recombines TRBV5-4 with TRBJ2-5; 8 bases line up with TRBD1. Germline trimming cut 5 bases from V and 3 bases from J; bases unmatched to any gene: 9. The V gene's germline CDR1 is SGHNT and CDR2 YYREEE (reference sequence). CDR3 length: 15 residues. The CDR3 DNA sequence: TGTGCCAGCAGAAACCGGGACAGGAAGGAAGAGACCCAGTACTTC. It is translated as CASRNRDRKEETQYF.

The chain recombines TRBV19 with TRBJ2-3; D ambiguous. Trimming cost V 5 bases and J 6 bases, with 18 bases left between them. The CDR3 has 15 amino acids. Germline CDR1 reads LNHDA; CDR2 reads SQIVND (reference sequence). The CDR3 protein is CASSLLLTWWDTQYF. As DNA, the CDR3 is TGTGCCAGTAGTCTCCTCCTCACTTGGTGGGATACGCAGTATTTT.

V and J are TRBV19 and TRBJ2-5; a possible D gene is TRBD1 (5 bases). Trimming left V 2 bases short and J 5 bases short, with 12 bases between. The germline gives CDR1 LNHDA, CDR2 SQIVND (reference sequence). The CDR3 totals 14 residues. In DNA, the CDR3 is TGTGCCAGTAGTATAACAGGATTTGGGGAGACCCAGTACTTC. Protein: CASSITGFGETQYF.

V usage is TRBV6-5 and J usage is TRBJ1-5; D call uncertain. Germline values: CDR1 MNHEY, CDR2 SVGAGI. Trimming removed 2 bases at V and 5 bases at J, with 10 bases between. The CDR3 totals 14 residues. The CDR3 protein is CASSYRGRDQPQHF. CDR3 DNA: TGTGCCAGCAGTTACCGAGGGAGGGATCAGCCCCAGCATTTT.

The chain joins TRBV27 to TRBJ2-1; D may be TRBD1 (5 bases). With 3 bases removed from V and 4 bases from J, the gap between germline ends came to 13 bases. The CDR3 sequence is 15 residues long. Germline assignment: CDR1 MNHEY and CDR2 SMNVEV (reference sequence). The CDR3 DNA reads TGTGCCAGCAGTTTTCAAGGGGCACCATACAATGAGCAGTTCTTC. This gives the protein CASSFQGAPYNEQFF.

The count of this clone is one. The CDR3 DNA reads TGTGCCAGCAGTGAAAGGGGTTCGGGCAATCAGCCCCAGCATTTT. Protein: CASSERGSGNQPQHF. This sequence joins TRBV2 and TRBJ1-5; possibly TRBD1 for D (5 bases). This CDR3 is 15 amino acids long. V was cut by 2 bases and J by 2 bases, with 10 bases left in between. Germline CDR1 is SNHLY and CDR2 is FYNNEI.

This clone was counted only a few times. The gene calls are TRBV2 and TRBJ1-3, with D possibly matching TRBD1 (5 bases). V was pared by 2 bases and J by 7 bases, with 15 bases between. The CDR3 consists of 15 residues. In germline, CDR1 is SNHLY, CDR2 FYNNEI. The CDR3 region has the DNA TGTGCCAGCAGTGAAAGCAGGGTCTTTGCCAACACCATATATTTT. Residues: CASSESRVFANTIYF.

This clone has a single count. V and J are TRBV2 and TRBJ2-1; D is perhaps TRBD1 or TRBD2 (5 bases each). The CDR3 is 15 amino acids. Germline values: CDR1 SNHLY, CDR2 FYNNEI. Trimming removed 6 bases at V and 2 bases at J, with 14 bases between. The CDR3 is CASSELGETYNEQFF. The DNA of the CDR3 is TGTGCCAGCAGCGAATTGGGGGAAACCTACAATGAGCAGTTCTTC.

The chain carries TRBV11-2 and TRBJ1-3; unclear D gene. This CDR3 spans 15 amino acids. The germline gives CDR1 SGHAT, CDR2 FQNNGV. V lost 5 bases and J lost 5, with 16 bases in between. Written as DNA, the CDR3 is TGTGCCAGCAGCCCCGACACGGGTTTAAGAAACACCATATATTTT. Translated, it gives CASSPDTGLRNTIYF.

V gene TRBV30 combines with J gene TRBJ1-1; D remains unclear. Deletions cut 1 base from V and 0 bases from J, with 6 bases between. This CDR3 is 13 amino acids long. Germline V gives CDR1 GTSNPN, CDR2 SVGIG (reference sequence). CDR3 region: CAWSADMNTEAFF. The CDR3, as DNA: TGTGCCTGGAGTGCCGACATGAACACTGAAGCTTTCTTT.

The chain uses TRBV11-3 and TRBJ2-7, with TRBD2 matching over 9 bases. The germline V gene encodes CDR1 SGHNT and CDR2 YENEEA. This CDR3 contains 15 residues. The junction had 7 bases not matched to a gene; V was cut back by 1 base and J by 6 bases. CDR3 in DNA: TGTGCCAGCAGCTTAGGGTTAGCGGGAGAGAGCGAGCAGTACTTC. It is translated as CASSLGLAGESEQYF.